Sequencing of this T cell receptor beta chain was carried out in a study of metastatic and nonmetastatic thyroid tumors. Study information: Where malignant and benign thyroid patients were concerned, repertoires were compared across blood and tumor or nodule tissue.

Per the study methods: The study took CDR3 differences across clinicopathological groups and made a distant-metastasis classifier for papillary thyroid cancer from them. Via MiXCR, TCRdb re-called the PCR reads. Clone size and V and J calls follow TCRdb, not the original study. The table records roughly 36,000 clones, more than 10% of them present only once. Study-wide results and limits: In both blood and tumor samples, TCR beta diversity was reported significantly higher for malignant than benign nodules.

This clone was seen ten or more times. Antigen: not known. No treatment had been given to any patient before thyroid surgery. This TCR was sampled from a female donor with papillary thyroid cancer or a benign thyroid nodule (not recorded which). Some clones in this sample may be carry-over from other donors' samples. Sequenced input: blood.

CDR3: CASSSDRGGNQPQHF. DNA of the CDR3: TGTGCCAGCAGTTCAGACAGGGGTGGCAATCAGCCCCAGCATTTT. The genes are TRBV28 and TRBJ1-5; 8 bases are shared with TRBD1. The CDR3 is 15 residues long. The trim removed 4 bases at V and 2 bases at J, leaving 4 bases unmatched. Germline V gene lookup returns CDR1 MDHEN and CDR2 SYDVKM. The whole variable domain, filled in from reference TRBV28 and TRBJ1-5, reads DVKVTQSSRYLVKRTGEKVFLECVQDMDHENMFWYRQDPGLGLRLIYFSYDVKMKEKGDIPEGYSVSREKKERFSLILESASTNQTSMYLCASSSDRGGNQPQHFGDGTRLSIL.